This entry describes one T cell receptor beta chain. V lost 6 bases, J lost 1 base, and 28 bases lay in between. This CDR3 spans 19 amino acids. In germline, CDR1 is SNHLY, CDR2 FYNNEI. The sample originates from a study of blood T cell repertoires in COVID-19. Assay used: immunoSEQ multiplex PCR; TCRdb lists only in-frame clones, some missing. The sample lists some 320,000 clones; approximately 81% were seen once. The sample taken for sequencing was PBMCs or T cells enriched from blood (not recorded which). This chain connects TRBV2 to TRBJ2-7; possible D gene TRBD1, 9 bases. The source is a woman aged 25 to 39 who had been exposed to COVID-19. In nucleotides, the CDR3 is TGTGCCAGCAGACGACACAGGGGGCGAAGCGGGAGTCAGTCCTACGAGCAGTACTTC. It is translated as CASRRHRGRSGSQSYEQYF.